This T cell receptor (beta chain) was captured by sequencing in a study of cytomegalovirus exposure and HLA in healthy donors. General study results and limits: A later analysis found that most CMV-associated TCR beta chains appeared HLA-restricted.

Primers: 60 Vbeta forward and 13 Jbeta reverse. TCRdb's copy holds only in-frame clones and misses some; the assay was immunoSEQ multiplex PCR. This sample has roughly 100,000 clones, with roughly 85% found just once. About this clone itself: Its antigen is currently unknown.

Germline V gene lookup returns CDR1 SGHNT and CDR2 YENEEA. This CDR3 contains 13 residues. V was shortened by 0 bases and J by 2 bases, with 4 bases between the two germline ends. This sequence originates from a man aged 40-55 years in good health and CMV-seronegative. V gene TRBV11-3 combines with J gene TRBJ2-5; D uncertain. Source material: PBMCs. CDR3 bases: TGTGCCAGCAGCTTAGACAGTCAAGAGACCCAGTACTTC. Translated: CASSLDSQETQYF. Complete variable domain (other parts from reference TRBV11-3 and TRBJ2-5): EAGVVQSPRYKIIEKKQPVAFWCNPISGHNTLYWYLQNLGQGPELLIRYENEEAVDDSQLPKDRFSAERLKGVDSTLKIQPAELGDSAVYLCASSLDSQETQYFGPGTRLLVL.